This T cell receptor beta chain was observed in a study of CD8 T cells in ankylosing spondylitis. Study findings and constraints: A TCR beta motif of 7 or 8 highly homologous variants appeared characteristic of ankylosing spondylitis blood. Enrichment of disease-linked clones was reportedly significant in matched ankylosing spondylitis synovial fluid. Earlier authors reported some of these motif variants in reactive arthritis synovial fluid and blood.

The CDR3 is made up of 13 amino acids. Germline trimming cut 8 bases from V and 6 bases from J; bases unmatched to any gene: 3. CDR1 and CDR2 from the germline V gene are MNHEY and SMNVEV (reference sequence). This clonotype came up many times. The target antigen is unknown. Researchers built TCR beta libraries using quantitative 5'-RACE with molecular barcodes. TCRdb reprocessed the 5' RACE reads via MiXCR and lists one record per CDR3 protein. This repertoire shows 250,000 to 400,000 distinct CDR3 sequences, around 10% found once; its top ten account for 9.1%. The sample taken for sequencing was blood, either unsorted or a sorted T cell fraction (not recorded which). The gene calls are TRBV27 and TRBJ2-1; TRBD2 aligns across 11 bases. This sequence originates from a female donor with ankylosing spondylitis or in good health (not recorded which). CDR3 coding DNA: TGTGCCAGCCAGCTAGCGGGGGGCAATGAGCAGTTCTTC. Translating it yields CASQLAGGNEQFF.